The clone carrying this T cell receptor (beta chain) was counted once. Per the study methods: Reference gene primer amplification yielded estimated nucleated cell counts. Produced via immunoSEQ multiplex PCR; TCRdb's table is partial and in-frame only. D and trimming were read from the DNA, whereas the V and J calls and clone size are those reported in that table. The profile shows about 150,000 clones, approximately 80% of them singletons. The record originates from a study of blood T cell repertoires in COVID-19. Whole-study context: Both acute and convalescent COVID-19 samples were obtained from the United States, Italy and Spain. In each case, the material was cDNA or gDNA derived from T cells, B-cell-depleted T cells, or PBMCs.

Seattle's cohort entered during active infection and was followed longitudinally. The CDR3 spans 15 residues. Germline lookup yields CDR1 SGDLS and CDR2 YYNGEE. The V gene end was trimmed by 3 bases and the J gene end by 2 bases; junction bases not matched to a gene: 3. This chain connects TRBV9 to TRBJ2-1, with 9 bases that match TRBD2. The sequence was obtained from a woman aged 80 or over with COVID-19, enrolled during active disease. The sample was peripheral blood. The CDR3 DNA sequence: TGTGCCAGCAGCGCTATAGCGGGGGCCTACAATGAGCAGTTCTTC. Its protein is CASSAIAGAYNEQFF.